A selection of T cell receptor beta chains follows, all from one sample in a study of blood T cell repertoires in COVID-19. Method: immunoSEQ multiplex PCR; TCRdb's copy keeps in-frame clones and lacks some. The sample shows under 350,000 clones, around 86% of them seen only once. Sequenced material: peripheral blood. Receptors were obtained from a man over 45 with acute or convalescent COVID-19. Each CDR3 is given with its conserved first and last residue. D genes are given only for firm matches. Size is stated for part of the rows, as once, few or many counts, or as a class when the clone is expanded.

size	V	D	J	CDR3	DNA
few	TRBV7-6	-	TRBJ2-2	CASSKTVHTGELFF	TGTGCCAGCAGCAAGACAGTACACACCGGGGAGCTGTTTTTT
-	TRBV28	-	TRBJ2-7	CASSITRQEGSYEQYF	TGTGCCAGCAGCATCACCCGACAGGAAGGGTCCTACGAGCAGTACTTC
once	TRBV7-8	-	TRBJ1-6	CASSLGADTNSPLHF	TGTGCCAGCAGCTTAGGGGCCGACACCAATTCACCCCTCCACTTT
few	TRBV4-1	-	TRBJ2-1	CASSQEWSLSYNEQFF	TGCGCCAGCAGCCAAGAGTGGAGTCTCTCCTACAATGAGCAGTTCTTC
-	TRBV3-1/TRBV3-2	-	TRBJ1-2	CASSPSGRGYTF	TGTGCCAGCAGCCCCTCGGGGAGAGGCTACACCTTC
-	TRBV3-1/TRBV3-2	TRBD1	TRBJ2-7	CASSQFLTGGYEQYF	TGTGCCAGCAGCCAGTTTCTGACAGGGGGGTACGAGCAGTACTTC
-	TRBV30	-	TRBJ2-1	CAWTPWGRYNEQFF	TGTGCCTGGACTCCCTGGGGGAGGTACAATGAGCAGTTCTTC
-	TRBV2	-	TRBJ1-2	CASSEAGQLNYGYTF	TGTGCCAGCAGTGAAGCAGGACAACTTAACTATGGCTACACCTTC
-	TRBV5-1	-	TRBJ1-2	CASSLTVGSYGYTF	TGCGCCAGCAGCTTGACTGTCGGGTCGTACGGCTACACCTTC
-	TRBV11-2	-	TRBJ2-4	CASSSGGAKNIQYF	TGTGCCAGCAGCTCAGGGGGGGCCAAAAACATTCAGTACTTC
-	TRBV19	TRBD1	TRBJ2-2	CASSLGQGTTGELFF	TGTGCCAGTAGTTTGGGACAGGGGACCACCGGGGAGCTGTTTTTT
-	TRBV7-9	TRBD2	TRBJ2-7	CASSHWTSGGAEEQYF	TGTGCCAGCAGTCACTGGACTAGCGGGGGGGCCGAGGAGCAGTACTTC
once	TRBV5-8	-	TRBJ1-1	CASSWGGAWMNTEAFF	TGTGCCAGCAGCTGGGGCGGTGCATGGATGAACACTGAAGCTTTCTTT
-	TRBV5-1	-	TRBJ1-1	CASSLDPGGTEAFF	TGCGCCAGCAGCTTGGACCCGGGAGGAACTGAAGCTTTCTTT
-	TRBV6-6	TRBD2	TRBJ2-5	CASMTSGGETQYF	TGTGCCAGCATGACTAGCGGGGGGGAGACCCAGTACTTC
-	TRBV30	-	TRBJ1-6	CAWSRSPQGKPNSPLHF	TGTGCCTGGAGTCGTTCTCCGCAGGGAAAGCCCAATTCACCCCTCCACTTT
once	TRBV28	-	TRBJ2-1	CASSPPSFPQFF	TGTGCCAGCAGTCCGCCGAGCTTTCCCCAGTTCTTC
-	TRBV2	-	TRBJ2-1	CASQPSGTRFDEQFF	TGTGCCAGTCAACCCTCGGGGACAAGGTTCGATGAGCAGTTCTTC
-	TRBV7-7	TRBD1	TRBJ1-1	CASSFGTDPNTEAFF	TGTGCTAGCAGCTTCGGGACAGACCCGAACACTGAAGCTTTCTTT
-	TRBV7-3	TRBD1	TRBJ2-7	CASSSGTGKSFYEQYF	TGTGCCAGCAGTTCAGGGACAGGGAAGAGCTTCTACGAGCAGTACTTC
-	TRBV2	-	TRBJ1-1	CASRNQGNTEAFF	TGTGCCAGTCGGAACCAGGGGAACACTGAAGCTTTCTTT
-	TRBV5-1	TRBD1	TRBJ1-3	CASSPTGQGVNTIYF	TGCGCCAGCAGCCCCACAGGACAGGGGGTAAACACCATATATTTT
-	TRBV5-4	-	TRBJ1-2	CASSLATGNNYGYTF	TGTGCCAGCAGCTTGGCCACAGGGAATAACTATGGCTACACCTTC
-	TRBV27	-	TRBJ2-1	CASSLEGTPYNEQFF	TGTGCCAGCAGTTTAGAAGGGACACCCTACAATGAGCAGTTCTTC
-	TRBV18	-	TRBJ2-3	CASSPSSTDTQYF	TGTGCCAGCTCCCCATCTAGCACAGATACGCAGTATTTT
-	TRBV30	-	TRBJ2-7	CAWRTPSSYEQYF	TGTGCCTGGCGGACACCGAGCTCCTACGAGCAGTACTTC
-	TRBV30	TRBD1	TRBJ2-5	CAWRTGVETQYF	TGTGCCTGGAGAACAGGGGTGGAGACCCAGTACTTC
-	TRBV6-6	-	TRBJ1-3	CASSYANSGNTIYF	TGTGCCAGCAGTTACGCTAATTCTGGAAACACCATATATTTT
-	TRBV29-1	TRBD2	TRBJ2-2	CSVPRGGPNTGELFF	TGCAGCGTTCCTCGGGGGGGACCTAACACCGGGGAGCTGTTTTTT
once	TRBV12-3/TRBV12-4	-	TRBJ1-4	CASQRTTNEKLFF	TGTGCCAGTCAGAGGACAACTAATGAAAAACTGTTTTTT
-	TRBV6-5	-	TRBJ2-5	CASSYRDSREETQYF	TGTGCCAGCAGTTACAGGGACTCGAGAGAAGAGACCCAGTACTTC